Below, 25 T cell receptor beta chains from the same sample are listed, as sequenced in a study of blood T cell repertoires in COVID-19. Libraries were prepared by immunoSEQ multiplex PCR; TCRdb keeps only in-frame clonotypes and omits some of them. Of about 200,000 clones detected, 75% to 90% appear once; the ten largest clones hold around 3.3%. The sample consisted of peripheral blood. The receptors shown here come from a man aged 60-69 years with acute or convalescent COVID-19.

DNA for the CDR3: TGTGCCAGCAGCTCTGGCGGGGCTGGCACTGAAGCTTTCTTT. As protein: CASSSGGAGTEAFF. The V call is TRBV7-3, the J call TRBJ1-1; tentative D call: TRBD1 (5 bases). This CDR3 comprises 14 residues. Germline V gives CDR1 SGHTA, CDR2 FQGTGA. Trimming took 4 bases from V and 4 from J, leaving 13 bases between them.

The chain recombines TRBV28 with TRBJ1-5; TRBD1 matches 7 bases. CDR1 and CDR2 from the germline V gene are MDHEN and SYDVKM. This CDR3 has 15 amino acids. With V trimmed by 4 bases and J by 1 base, 4 bases remained unmatched. The CDR3 here is CASSYRGGSNQPQHF. In nucleotides, the CDR3 is TGTGCCAGCAGTTACAGGGGCGGGAGCAATCAGCCCCAGCATTTT.

J is TRBJ1-5 and V is TRBV15; tentative D call: TRBD1 (5 bases). The CDR3 length is 14 residues. V was shortened by 7 bases and J by 7 bases, with 17 bases between the two germline ends. Germline V gene lookup returns CDR1 LNHNV and CDR2 YYDKDF (reference sequence). CDR3 amino acids: CATTRRREEQPQHF. CDR3 coding DNA: TGTGCCACCACCCGCCGCAGGGAGGAACAGCCCCAGCATTTT.

V is TRBV7-2 and J is TRBJ1-2; possibly TRBD1 for D (5 bases). CDR1 and CDR2 from the germline V gene are SGHTA and FQGNSA. Deletions cut 0 bases from V and 7 bases from J, with 15 bases between. This CDR3 is 15 amino acids long. The CDR3 coding sequence is TGTGCCAGCAGCTTAGCGTACTGGACAATGGGTGGCTACACCTTC. This translates into CASSLAYWTMGGYTF.

This clone has just one count. The chain employs TRBV6-5 and TRBJ2-7; D may be TRBD1 (7 bases). CDR1 and CDR2 (germline): MNHEY, SVGAGI. This CDR3 contains 15 residues. The V end was cut by 8 bases, the J end by 3 bases, with 20 bases between. The CDR3 DNA sequence: TGTGCCAGCGCGCGGGCGGGGACAGAATACTACGAGCAGTACTTC. Amino acid sequence: CASARAGTEYYEQYF.

This sequence joins TRBV28 and TRBJ2-7; D is ambiguous. Between the trimmed V and J ends, which lost 4 bases and 0 bases, there was a span of 4 bases. CDR3 length: 12 amino acids. The V gene's germline CDR1 is MDHEN and CDR2 SYDVKM. The CDR3 spells CASSSLSYEQYF. In nucleotides, the CDR3 is TGTGCCAGCAGTTCCCTCTCCTACGAGCAGTACTTC.

The chain links TRBV4-3 to TRBJ2-2; D unclear. The CDR3 has 16 amino acids. Trimming took 2 bases from V and 8 from J, leaving 18 bases between them. The germline CDR1 and CDR2 sequences are LGHNA and YSLEER. This chain's CDR3 is CASSQPGAQDVGELFF. The CDR3 nucleotides read TGCGCCAGCAGCCAACCAGGCGCGCAGGATGTAGGGGAGCTGTTTTTT.

J is TRBJ2-3 and V is TRBV14; D is unresolved. Trimming pared 5 bases from V and 2 bases from J, leaving 8 bases between. The CDR3 loop spans 13 amino acids. CDR1 is SGHDN and CDR2 is FVKESK in the germline V gene. The CDR3 bases are TGTGCCAGCAGCTACTCTCTCACAGATACGCAGTATTTT. It is translated as CASSYSLTDTQYF.

The genes are TRBV18 and TRBJ2-1; 13 bases agree with TRBD2. Germline CDR1 is KGHSH and CDR2 is LQKENI. The length of the CDR3 is 15 residues. Unmatched junction bases numbered 3, after V lost 3 bases and J lost 7 bases. CDR3 in amino acids: CASSPRTSGGNEQFF. CDR3 coding DNA: TGTGCCAGCTCACCGAGGACTAGCGGGGGTAATGAGCAGTTCTTC.

The chain employs TRBV6-1 and TRBJ2-7; 8 bases agree with TRBD1. Germline CDR1 reads MNHNS; CDR2 reads SASEGT. This CDR3 has 14 amino acids. Trimming removed 3 bases from V and 5 bases from J; junction bases left unmatched: 6. In DNA form, the CDR3 reads TGTGCCAGCAGTGATTATCAGGGGGCGCACGAGCAGTACTTC. This gives the protein CASSDYQGAHEQYF.

Only one count was recorded for this clone. The V gene is TRBV5-1, the J gene TRBJ2-5; TRBD2 aligns across 8 bases. Gene TRBJ2-7 matches the end of the DNA better, so the J call may be wrong. CDR1 is SGHRS, CDR2 YFSETQ, per germline. The CDR3 totals 18 residues. In DNA, the CDR3 is TGCGCCAGCAGCTTGGGTGGGATGCCGAGACTAGCGTCCTACGAGCAGTACTTC. This codes for CASSLGGMPRLASYEQYF.

The rearrangement uses TRBV7-3 and TRBJ2-1, with 13 bases fitting TRBD2. Trimming took 5 bases from V and 9 from J; bases not matched to a gene: 10. The CDR3 sequence is 16 residues long. The V gene's germline CDR1 is SGHTA and CDR2 FQGTGA. CDR3 in amino acids: CASSSLGLAGASEQFF. In DNA form, the CDR3 reads TGTGCCAGCAGCAGTCTCGGACTAGCGGGGGCCAGTGAGCAGTTCTTC.

J is TRBJ1-5 and V is TRBV28, with D unresolved. V lost 9 bases and J lost 5, with 5 bases in between. Germline CDR1 MDHEN, CDR2 SYDVKM. This CDR3 region has 10 residues. The CDR3 loop is CASHYQPQHF. In DNA, the CDR3 is TGTGCCAGTCATTATCAGCCCCAGCATTTT.

V usage is TRBV10-3 and J usage is TRBJ2-7, with 8 nucleotides matching TRBD1. V lost 0 bases, J lost 3 bases, and 7 bases stayed unmatched. The CDR3 extends over 16 amino acids. Germline V CDR1 and CDR2: ENHRY, SYGVKD. The CDR3 DNA reads as TGTGCCATCAGTGAGTCTCGGCAGGGGGCGGTCTACGAGCAGTACTTC. Protein product: CAISESRQGAVYEQYF.

The CDR3 DNA reads as TGTGCCAGCAGCTACGGACTAGCGGATTCCTACAATGAGCAGTTCTTC. The encoded protein is CASSYGLADSYNEQFF. The chain carries TRBV3-1 (or the pseudogene TRBV3-2) and TRBJ2-1, with 10 bases that match TRBD2. V lost 5 bases, J lost 1 base, and 5 bases stayed unmatched. This CDR3 has 16 amino acids. Germline V gene sequence: CDR1 LGHDT, CDR2 YNNKEL (reference sequence).

The chain joins TRBV5-1 to TRBJ2-6; TRBD2 might be the D (5 bases). Germline V gives CDR1 SGHRS, CDR2 YFSETQ. The CDR3 has 17 amino acids. V lost 4 bases and J lost 0, with 14 bases in between. CDR3 loop: CASSVTGLTSGANVLTF. The CDR3 DNA follows: TGCGCCAGCAGCGTGACTGGACTGACCTCTGGGGCCAACGTCCTGACTTTC.

The gene calls are TRBV5-4 and TRBJ2-5, with D perhaps matching TRBD1 (5 bases). The CDR3 is made up of 14 amino acids. Deletions cut 1 base from V and 5 bases from J, with 12 bases between. Germline CDR1 reads SGHNT; CDR2 reads YYREEE (reference sequence). As DNA, the CDR3 is TGTGCCAGCAGCTTGTCGTCAGGGCGGGAGACCCAGTACTTC. Translated, it gives CASSLSSGRETQYF.

The chain combines TRBV3-1 (or the pseudogene TRBV3-2) with TRBJ2-1, with TRBD2 identical over 10 bases. The length of the CDR3 is 15 residues. Per the germline V gene, CDR1 is LGHDT and CDR2 is YNNKEL (reference sequence). Trimming took 4 bases from V and 4 from J; bases not matched to a gene: 4. CDR3 amino acids: CASSRTSGIYNEQFF. The CDR3 region has the DNA TGTGCCAGCAGCCGCACTAGCGGGATATACAATGAGCAGTTCTTC.

V is TRBV3-1 (or the pseudogene TRBV3-2) and J is TRBJ1-1, with 8 bases that match TRBD1. The CDR3 length is 15 residues. Looked up from germline, CDR1 is LGHDT and CDR2 is YNNKEL (reference sequence). J gave up 4 bases and V 4 bases, and 8 bases lay outside the gene matches. As DNA, the CDR3 is TGTGCCAGCAGCCCTATTACAGGGGGGAGCACTGAAGCTTTCTTT. Protein: CASSPITGGSTEAFF.

This chain links TRBV9 with TRBJ2-1; 11 bases fit TRBD2. This CDR3 has 19 amino acids. The J segment lost 5 bases and the V segment lost 3 bases, leaving 16 bases of the junction unmatched. CDR1 is SGDLS, CDR2 YYNGEE, per germline. The CDR3 region is CASSASMGLAVPGDNEQFF. CDR3 nucleotides: TGTGCCAGCAGCGCGAGTATGGGACTAGCGGTGCCCGGCGACAATGAGCAGTTCTTC.

The rearrangement uses TRBV18 and TRBJ1-3; TRBD1 matches at 11 bases. Per germline, CDR1 KGHSH and CDR2 LQKENI. This CDR3 has 19 residues. Trimming cost V 3 bases and J 0 bases; bases outside gene matches: 10. CDR3 region: CASSPLRTGGRTSGNTIYF. In nucleotides, the CDR3 is TGTGCCAGCTCACCTCTCCGGACAGGGGGCCGAACCTCTGGAAACACCATATATTTT.

The rearrangement joins TRBV25-1 to TRBJ1-2, with 9 nucleotides matching TRBD1. Trimming removed 5 bases from V and 5 bases from J; junction bases left unmatched: 6. This CDR3 has 14 residues. Germline V lookup: CDR1 MGHDK, CDR2 SYGVNS. The CDR3 region has the DNA TGTGCCAGCAGTCGGACAGGGGCATCTTATGGCTACACCTTC. The encoded protein is CASSRTGASYGYTF.

The V call is TRBV19, the J call TRBJ2-1; 11 bases fit TRBD2. Germline V gene data show CDR1 as LNHDA and CDR2 as SQIVND (reference sequence). The CDR3 length is 16 residues. After removal of 5 bases from V and 10 bases from J, the junction contained 13 bases not matched to a gene. CDR3 bases: TGTGCCAGTAGTTTGGGGACTAGCGGACTTCTACCGGAGCAGTTCTTC. Its protein product is CASSLGTSGLLPEQFF.

CDR3 DNA: TGTGCCTGGAGTAGTATAGGGGCTTACAATGAGCAGTTCTTC. Its translation: CAWSSIGAYNEQFF. The chain couples TRBV30 to TRBJ2-1, with TRBD1 as a possible D gene (5 bases). The CDR3 runs 14 residues. Trimming pared 2 bases from V and 4 bases from J, leaving 12 bases between. The germline gives CDR1 GTSNPN, CDR2 SVGIG (reference sequence). Looking up the rest from reference TRBV30 and TRBJ2-1 gives the full variable domain: SQTIHQWPATLVQPVGSPLSLECTVEGTSNPNLYWYRQAAGRGLQLLFYSVGIGQISSEVPQNLSASRPQDRQFILSSKKLLLSDSGFYLCAWSSIGAYNEQFFGPGTRLTVL.

The rearrangement joins TRBV2 to TRBJ1-1; D remains unclear. V lost 5 bases, J lost 8 bases, and 12 bases lay in between. Germline assignment: CDR1 SNHLY and CDR2 FYNNEI. The CDR3 totals 12 residues. DNA for the CDR3: TGTGCCAGCAGTCAACAAAAGACAGAAGCTTTCTTT. The encoded protein is CASSQQKTEAFF.